The entry below describes one TCR beta chain. The antigen is not known. Measured with immunoSEQ multiplex PCR; TCRdb has only the in-frame clones, and not every one. The sample carries 1.5 million to 2.5 million clones, approximately 95% recorded once. The data were taken from a study of shared clonotypes between healthy human individuals. Study outcomes and limitations: Clonotypes shared by all four sorted-subset donors had higher generation probabilities than non-shared clonotypes.

Terminally differentiated effector memory CD45RA+ cells were left out of the naive CD8 fraction, which was CD45RO-negative and positively selected for CCR7. Trimming stripped 1 base from V and 4 bases from J, with 11 bases between. This CDR3 is 15 amino acids long. Germline assignment: CDR1 SGHTA and CDR2 FQGNSA. The V gene is TRBV7-2, the J gene TRBJ2-1; D perhaps matches TRBD2 (6 bases). This receptor was taken from a young man in good health. Sample: naive CD8+ T cells sorted from blood. In nucleotides, the CDR3 is TGTGCCAGCAGCTTAGGGGACTTAAGGTACAATGAGCAGTTCTTC. Translation: CASSLGDLRYNEQFF.